The 32 T cell receptor beta chains listed next were all sequenced from one sample in a study of shared clonotypes between healthy human individuals. TCRdb's copy holds only in-frame clones and misses some; the assay was immunoSEQ multiplex PCR. The sample has 1,500,000 or so clones, roughly 97% seen once. Sequencing used naive CD4+ T cells sorted from blood. Subset specified: CD45RA+ positively selected. These receptor sequences come from a man aged 25-45 years in good health.

The V and J genes are TRBV14 and TRBJ2-5, with D possibly matching TRBD2 (5 bases). V lost 0 bases and J lost 4, with 9 bases in between. The length of the CDR3 is 14 residues. Per the germline V gene, CDR1 is SGHDN and CDR2 is FVKESK. CDR3 in amino acids: CASSQEEVRETQYF. The CDR3 bases are TGTGCCAGCAGCCAAGAGGAGGTGCGAGAGACCCAGTACTTC.

The rearrangement joins TRBV28 to TRBJ2-7; 10 bases agree with TRBD1. Germline loops: CDR1 MDHEN, CDR2 SYDVKM. After removal of 11 bases from V and 4 bases from J, the junction contained 11 bases not matched to a gene. There are 14 residues in the CDR3. The CDR3: CASLSGQGSYEQYF. CDR3 nucleotides: TGTGCCTCCCTCTCGGGACAGGGGTCGTACGAGCAGTACTTC.

This clone was observed a single time. V and J are TRBV5-1 and TRBJ1-4; 7 bases are a match to TRBD1. J gave up 8 bases and V 3 bases, and 10 bases lay outside the gene matches. CDR3 length: 15 amino acids. Germline assignment: CDR1 SGHRS and CDR2 YFSETQ. As DNA, the CDR3 is TGCGCCAGCAGCTCGACTCCAGGGGGGAGGGAAAAACTGTTTTTT. Translation: CASSSTPGGREKLFF.

J is TRBJ2-2 and V is TRBV7-6; 9 bases align to TRBD1. The length of the CDR3 is 18 residues. The germline V gene has CDR1 SGHVS and CDR2 FNYEAQ. J lost 3 bases, V lost 1 base, and 9 bases had no gene match. CDR3 DNA: TGTGCCAGCAGCTTAGTGACAGGGGGGTATTCTGACACCGGGGAGCTGTTTTTT. Translated: CASSLVTGGYSDTGELFF.

This chain joins TRBV18 and TRBJ2-3; no definite D call. The CDR3 totals 14 residues. With 6 bases removed from V and 2 bases from J, the gap between germline ends came to 12 bases. Germline V gene data show CDR1 as KGHSH and CDR2 as LQKENI. The CDR3 loop is CASSPTPDTDTQYF. The DNA for the CDR3 is TGTGCCAGCTCGCCCACACCCGACACAGATACGCAGTATTTT.

About this clone: The sample carries other DNA sequences with the same CDR3. V and J are TRBV9 and TRBJ1-3, with TRBD1 matching over 9 bases. Germline-derived CDR1 and CDR2 are SGDLS and YYNGEE. The junction had 4 bases not matched to a gene; V was cut back by 0 bases and J by 0 bases. The CDR3 totals 17 residues. Here the CDR3 reads CASSVVGTGLSGNTIYF. DNA of the CDR3: TGTGCCAGCAGCGTAGTCGGGACAGGGCTCTCTGGAAACACCATATATTTT.

Concerning this clone itself: Other DNA sequences in this sample translate to the same CDR3. The chain combines TRBV5-1 with TRBJ2-7; the D is unclear. The V end was cut by 0 bases, the J end by 2 bases, with 6 bases between. Looked up from germline, CDR1 is SGHRS and CDR2 is YFSETQ. The CDR3 runs to 13 residues. The CDR3 protein is CASSLEGTYEQYF. CDR3 nucleotides: TGCGCCAGCAGCTTGGAAGGAACCTACGAGCAGTACTTC.

In this sample, this clone turned up once. The J gene is TRBJ2-1, the V gene TRBV18, with 14 bases aligning to TRBD2. There are 16 residues in the CDR3. J gave up 8 bases and V 0 bases, and 3 bases lay outside the gene matches. Germline loops: CDR1 KGHSH, CDR2 LQKENI. Here the CDR3 DNA reads TGTGCCAGCTCACCACCGGGACTAGCGGGAGCACATGAGCAGTTCTTC. It encodes CASSPPGLAGAHEQFF.

The chain recombines TRBV2 with TRBJ2-7; 15 bases fit TRBD2. CDR1 and CDR2 (germline): SNHLY, FYNNEI. The CDR3 length is 17 residues. Trimming cost V 8 bases and J 1 base; bases outside gene matches: 9. As DNA, the CDR3 is TGTGCCAGCCTAGGACTAGCGGGAGGGCTTGGTTCCTACGAGCAGTACTTC. Translating gives CASLGLAGGLGSYEQYF.

V is TRBV9 and J is TRBJ1-5; 9 bases agree with TRBD1. The V gene's germline CDR1 is SGDLS and CDR2 YYNGEE. Trimming cost V 3 bases and J 5 bases; bases outside gene matches: 6. CDR3 length equals 15 residues. The CDR3 loop reads CASSAGTGYDQPQHF. The CDR3 DNA is TGTGCCAGCAGCGCCGGGACAGGGTATGATCAGCCCCAGCATTTT. The whole variable domain, filled in from reference TRBV9 and TRBJ1-5, reads DSGVTQTPKHLITATGQRVTLRCSPRSGDLSVYWYQQSLDQGLQFLIQYYNGEERAKGNILERFSAQQFPDLHSELNLSSLELGDSALYFCASSAGTGYDQPQHFGDGTRLSIL.

This sequence joins TRBV5-1 and TRBJ2-3; weak D call: TRBD1 (6 bases). The CDR3 runs to 14 residues. Deletions cut 1 base from V and 4 bases from J, with 10 bases between. Germline V gene sequence: CDR1 SGHRS, CDR2 YFSETQ. In DNA form, the CDR3 reads TGCGCCAGCAGCTTGAGACAGGTTCCAGATACGCAGTATTTT. It translates to CASSLRQVPDTQYF.

The chain uses TRBV5-4 and TRBJ1-1; 9 bases align to TRBD1. CDR1 and CDR2 from the germline V gene are SGHNT and YYREEE (reference sequence). V was pared by 2 bases and J by 7 bases, with 3 bases of the junction left unmatched. The CDR3 length is 13 residues. CDR3 nucleotide sequence: TGTGCCAGCAGCTTAGACAGGGGGAATGAAGCTTTCTTT. As protein: CASSLDRGNEAFF.

The CDR3 is CASSGGTSFGKAGELFF. CDR3 sequence (DNA): TGTGCCAGTAGTGGTGGGACTAGTTTCGGAAAGGCCGGGGAGCTGTTTTTT. This sequence joins TRBV19 and TRBJ2-2, with 8 positions matching TRBD2. The ends lost 5 bases at V and 6 bases at J; junction bases unmatched: 14. The CDR3 is 17 residues long. The germline CDR1 and CDR2 sequences are LNHDA and SQIVND (reference sequence).

This chain links TRBV27 with TRBJ2-3; D remains unclear. The germline V gene has CDR1 MNHEY and CDR2 SMNVEV (reference sequence). This CDR3 contains 13 residues. V was clipped by 3 bases and J by 5 bases, with 9 bases between them. The CDR3 nucleotides are TGTGCCAGCAGTTTCGCCTCCGGAGATACGCAGTATTTT. It codes for CASSFASGDTQYF.

A word on this clone: Additional DNA sequences in this sample encode the identical CDR3. This chain uses TRBV27 with TRBJ2-7, with a tentative D call TRBD1 (6 bases). Per germline, CDR1 MNHEY and CDR2 SMNVEV (reference sequence). The CDR3 totals 13 residues. V lost 5 bases to trimming and J lost 2 bases, with 10 bases between them. The CDR3, as DNA: TGTGCCAGCAGTATAGGACAGACCTACGAGCAGTACTTC. Translating it yields CASSIGQTYEQYF.

This clone occurred a few times. This rearrangement joins TRBV4-3 to TRBJ2-2; tentatively, D is TRBD1 (6 bases). Germline V gives CDR1 LGHNA, CDR2 YSLEER. The CDR3 spans 14 residues. Trimming removed 4 bases from V and 5 bases from J, with 11 bases in between. CDR3 bases: TGCGCCAGCAGCCGAGATAGGGGGACCGGGGAGCTGTTTTTT. Translating gives CASSRDRGTGELFF.

This clone appeared a single time. The gene calls are TRBV30 and TRBJ2-3; TRBD1 might be the D (6 bases). The length of the CDR3 is 11 residues. The V end lost 0 bases, the J end lost 11 bases, and 9 bases lay between the germline ends. Per the germline V gene, CDR1 is GTSNPN and CDR2 is SVGIG (reference sequence). CDR3 DNA: TGTGCCTGGAGTGTACCCAGGGGGCAGTATTTT. Amino acids: CAWSVPRGQYF.

The V and J genes are TRBV19 and TRBJ2-7, with 7 nucleotides matching TRBD2. CDR3 length equals 13 residues. Looked up from germline, CDR1 is LNHDA and CDR2 is SQIVND (reference sequence). Unmatched junction bases numbered 6, after V lost 5 bases and J lost 5 bases. The CDR3 is CASSGRERDEQYF. The CDR3 DNA reads as TGTGCCAGTAGTGGGAGGGAAAGGGACGAGCAGTACTTC.

This clone appeared a single time. The chain joins TRBV9 to TRBJ2-1; D remains ambiguous. Germline CDR1 SGDLS, CDR2 YYNGEE. The V and J ends lost 0 bases and 5 bases respectively, with 12 bases between them. This CDR3 contains 15 residues. This CDR3 reads CASSVALNANNEQFF. The CDR3 DNA reads TGTGCCAGCAGCGTAGCTCTGAACGCAAACAATGAGCAGTTCTTC.

V and J are TRBV18 and TRBJ2-3; 7 positions match TRBD2. From germline, CDR1 is KGHSH and CDR2 LQKENI. The CDR3 spans 17 residues. Unmatched junction bases numbered 7, after V lost 1 base and J lost 0 bases. This CDR3 is CASSPLRQRDSTDTQYF. CDR3 DNA: TGTGCCAGCTCACCACTCCGCCAGCGGGATAGCACAGATACGCAGTATTTT.

This sequence joins TRBV5-4 and TRBJ2-5; 8 nucleotides line up with TRBD1. V lost 2 bases to trimming and J lost 4 bases; unmatched junction nucleotides: 10. CDR1 is SGHNT, CDR2 YYREEE, per germline (reference sequence). This CDR3 comprises 16 residues. The CDR3 DNA sequence: TGTGCCAGCAGCTTCGGACAGGGCGGTTTAGGAGAGACCCAGTACTTC. This gives the protein CASSFGQGGLGETQYF.

The chain has TRBV9 and TRBJ2-5; possibly TRBD1 for D (5 bases). CDR3 length equals 13 residues. The V end was cut by 2 bases, the J end by 4 bases, with 9 bases between. Looked up from germline, CDR1 is SGDLS and CDR2 is YYNGEE. The chain's CDR3 is CASSVGRAETQYF. The CDR3, as DNA: TGTGCCAGCAGCGTGGGCAGGGCAGAGACCCAGTACTTC.

The rearrangement uses TRBV5-1 and TRBJ2-7, with D tentatively TRBD2 (7 bases). Trimming cost V 0 bases and J 4 bases, with 14 bases left between them. CDR3 length equals 15 residues. Germline V gene lookup returns CDR1 SGHRS and CDR2 YFSETQ. This CDR3 is CASSLAGGAGYEQYF. The CDR3 region has the DNA TGCGCCAGCAGCTTGGCGGGGGGCGCTGGTTACGAGCAGTACTTC. The entire variable domain, with the rest obtained from reference TRBV5-1 and TRBJ2-7, is as follows: KAGVTQTPRYLIKTRGQQVTLSCSPISGHRSVSWYQQTPGQGLQFLFEYFSETQRNKGNFPGRFSGRQFSNSRSEMNVSTLELGDSALYLCASSLAGGAGYEQYFGPGTRLTVT.

In nucleotides, the CDR3 is TGTGCCAGTAGATCGTGGCGGGAATTAATCAATGAGCAGTTCTTC. This encodes CASRSWRELINEQFF. V and J are TRBV19 and TRBJ2-1, with D perhaps TRBD2 (6 bases). This CDR3 contains 15 residues. Germline CDR1 and CDR2: LNHDA and SQIVND (reference sequence). The V end lost 6 bases, the J end lost 6 bases, and 18 bases lay between the germline ends.

The chain has TRBV5-1 and TRBJ2-7; unclear D gene. The CDR3 consists of 13 residues. Trimming stripped 0 bases from V and 7 bases from J, with 11 bases between. Germline CDR1 SGHRS, CDR2 YFSETQ. This CDR3 is CASSLVSGGEQYF. In nucleotides, the CDR3 is TGCGCCAGCAGCTTGGTTTCAGGCGGAGAGCAGTACTTC.

The chain couples TRBV18 to TRBJ2-1; 12 positions agree with TRBD2. This CDR3 region has 16 residues. J was trimmed by 7 bases and V by 2 bases; bases with no gene match: 6. Germline loops: CDR1 KGHSH, CDR2 LQKENI. CDR3 protein: CASSPGGTSGRNEQFF. As DNA, the CDR3 is TGTGCCAGCTCACCAGGGGGGACTAGCGGGCGGAATGAGCAGTTCTTC.

J is TRBJ2-5 and V is TRBV27; TRBD1 matches at 8 bases. The CDR3 is 15 residues long. Germline V lookup: CDR1 MNHEY, CDR2 SMNVEV (reference sequence). V trimming: 6 bases; J trimming: 4 bases; junction bases outside the gene matches: 10. The CDR3 nucleotides read TGTGCCAGCAGCCGATCCTGGACAGGGAGAGAGACCCAGTACTTC. It encodes CASSRSWTGRETQYF.

The genes are TRBV5-6 and TRBJ2-1; a weak D match, TRBD2 (5 bases). Looked up from germline, CDR1 is SGHDT and CDR2 is YYEEEE. The length of the CDR3 is 15 residues. V dropped 4 bases and J dropped 4 bases, with 15 bases sitting between them. CDR3 DNA: TGTGCCAGCAGCCGCGAGGAGGCGAGTTACAATGAGCAGTTCTTC. It translates to CASSREEASYNEQFF.

The rearrangement uses TRBV10-3 and TRBJ2-1; possibly TRBD2 for D (5 bases). The V gene lost 10 bases and the J gene lost 6 bases, with 10 bases spanning the gap. Germline V gene data show CDR1 as ENHRY and CDR2 as SYGVKD. The CDR3 spans 11 residues. The CDR3 DNA is TGTGCCAGCTCTAGCTTCAATGAGCAGTTCTTC. This translates into CASSSFNEQFF.

The chain is built from TRBV5-4 and TRBJ2-7, with TRBD2 identical over 8 bases. The trim removed 0 bases at V and 5 bases at J, leaving 4 bases unmatched. The CDR3 is made up of 14 amino acids. Looked up from germline, CDR1 is SGHNT and CDR2 is YYREEE (reference sequence). In DNA form, the CDR3 reads TGTGCCAGCAGCTTGGGCGGGAGGTCTGACGAGCAGTACTTC. It yields the protein CASSLGGRSDEQYF. Drawing the rest from reference TRBV5-4 and TRBJ2-7, the complete variable domain is ETGVTQSPTHLIKTRGQQVTLRCSSQSGHNTVSWYQQALGQGPQFIFQYYREEENGRGNFPPRFSGLQFPNYSSELNVNALELDDSALYLCASSLGGRSDEQYFGPGTRLTVT.

This clone was recorded once. The V gene is TRBV19, the J gene TRBJ1-4; TRBD1 is a possible D gene (5 bases). The CDR3 totals 14 residues. V was trimmed by 3 bases and J by 7 bases, leaving 12 bases between them. CDR1 and CDR2 (germline): LNHDA, SQIVND (reference sequence). The CDR3 sequence is CASSIGGTSEKLFF. The CDR3 DNA reads as TGTGCCAGTAGTATTGGAGGGACTTCTGAAAAACTGTTTTTT.

Note on this clone: Different DNA sequences within this sample yield the same CDR3. CDR3 amino acids: CASSFGGSSYNEQFF. In DNA form, the CDR3 reads TGTGCCAGCAGCTTCGGTGGGAGCTCCTACAATGAGCAGTTCTTC. This chain joins TRBV11-2 and TRBJ2-1, with a tentative D call TRBD2 (5 bases). V was shortened by 3 bases and J by 0 bases, with 9 bases between the two germline ends. The CDR3 is made up of 15 amino acids. The germline CDR1 and CDR2 sequences are SGHAT and FQNNGV. Supplemented by reference TRBV11-2 and TRBJ2-1, the full variable domain reads EAGVAQSPRYKIIEKRQSVAFWCNPISGHATLYWYQQILGQGPKLLIQFQNNGVVDDSQLPKDRFSAERLKGVDSTLKIQPAKLEDSAVYLCASSFGGSSYNEQFFGPGTRLTVL.